This T cell receptor (beta chain) was profiled in a study of breast tumors, draining lymph nodes, adjacent tissues. This CDR3 is 15 amino acids long. With 3 bases clipped from V and 2 bases from J, the junction kept 6 bases outside the gene matches. From germline, CDR1 is SGHRS and CDR2 YFSETQ. Breast cancer patients provided tissue from their axillary draining lymph nodes. A word on this clonotype: What it binds is not known.

Study results and caveats: Compared with basal-like, luminal-like tumors shared significantly more repertoire with nontumor tissue. Findings are consistent with lymph node origin and intratumoral expansion of most tumor T cells. Data only fit, rather than demonstrated, lymph node origin of most tumor T cells.

Using its own MiXCR run on the multiplex PCR reads, TCRdb lists one record per CDR3 protein. This table holds 190,000 or so distinct CDR3 sequences, around a third found once. The sequence was obtained from a female donor with breast cancer. Some clones in this sample may be carry-over from other donors' samples. The sample was axillary lymph node tissue. V and J are TRBV5-1 and TRBJ2-5; 8 nucleotides match TRBD1. Here the CDR3 reads CASSSGTGRQETQYF. In DNA form, the CDR3 reads TGCGCCAGCAGCTCCGGGACAGGTAGACAAGAGACCCAGTACTTC.